Below are 21 T cell receptor beta chains sequenced from a single sample in a study of T-cell reconstitution after alpha-beta-depleted transplantation in children (dated by TCRdb to the mid-2010s). Library creation used PCR. The instrument given in TCRdb is Illumina HiSeq 2500. TCR libraries were prepared with molecular barcoding, using unique molecular identifiers to normalize TCRbeta repertoire quantification. TCRdb trimmed public reads at Q25 via fastp, called clones via MiXCR and kept in-frame beta chains. CDR3 protein sequences are deduplicated, and each keeps its most common genes and DNA. This sample holds approximately 110,000 distinct CDR3 sequences; under 30% were observed only once. The ten largest clones add up to approximately 10% of the sample. The treatment or condition label corresponds to: allogeneic hematopoietic cell transplantation with graft depleted of TCRalphabeta T cells and CD19 B cells.

Specimen: PBMCs, mostly from graft donor cells, collected 180 days after TCRalphabeta/CD19-depleted stem cell transplant. Receptor source: a male patient between 2 and 15 years old who had a stem cell transplant for chronic granulomatous disease, so the T cells may come from the graft donor.

In this sample, this clonotype turned up a few times. This rearrangement joins TRBV12-3 or TRBV12-4 to TRBJ2-1, with a weak D call TRBD1 (8 bases). Trimming left V 5 bases short and J 6 bases short, with 17 bases between. CDR3 length: 15 amino acids. The CDR3 sequence is CASSLQGGFTNEQFF. The CDR3 region has the DNA TGTGCCAGCAGTCTACAGGGGGGGTTTACCAATGAGCAGTTCTTC.

This chain uses TRBV28 with TRBJ1-1, with D hard to call. This CDR3 contains 15 residues. Germline loops: CDR1 MDHEN, CDR2 SYDVKM. The germline V and J ends were trimmed by 5 bases and 3 bases, with 16 bases remaining between them. DNA for the CDR3: TGTGCCAGCAGTCCCCCGGTATCCATGCACACTGAAGCTTTCTTT. As protein: CASSPPVSMHTEAFF.

This clonotype was detected many times. The chain is built from TRBV4-2 and TRBJ2-5; possibly TRBD1 for D (5 bases). This CDR3 contains 12 residues. V lost 0 bases and J 9 bases, leaving 8 bases between the germline ends. Germline assignment: CDR1 LGHNA and CDR2 YNFKEQ. The CDR3 loop is CASSQDGAAQYF. Written as DNA, the CDR3 is TGTGCCAGCAGCCAAGATGGGGCGGCCCAGTACTTC.

The chain uses TRBV5-8 and TRBJ2-7; D possibly uses TRBD1 or TRBD2 (5 bases each). Trimming took 3 bases from V and 6 from J, leaving 16 bases between them. This CDR3 is built from 14 residues. Germline-derived CDR1 and CDR2 are SGHTS and YDEGEE. This chain's CDR3 is CASSSPGRTLEQYF. CDR3 nucleotide sequence: TGTGCCAGCAGCTCCCCGGGACGGACCCTCGAGCAGTACTTC.

This clonotype was seen repeatedly, ten times or more. This sequence joins TRBV7-9 and TRBJ2-1, with D possibly being TRBD2 (7 bases). CDR1 SEHNR and CDR2 FQNEAQ come from the germline V gene (reference sequence). This CDR3 has 15 amino acids. V lost 5 bases, J lost 4 bases, and 15 bases lay in between. The CDR3 is CASSQGSGIYNEQFF. Written as DNA, the CDR3 is TGTGCCAGCAGCCAGGGGAGCGGGATTTACAATGAGCAGTTCTTC.

This clonotype has a handful of counts. The CDR3 reads CASMPSGGNSYNEQFF. The CDR3 DNA sequence: TGTGCCAGTATGCCCAGCGGGGGCAACTCCTACAATGAGCAGTTCTTC. The rearrangement joins TRBV7-2 to TRBJ2-1; TRBD2 agrees at 8 bases. The CDR3 consists of 16 residues. CDR1 SGHTA and CDR2 FQGNSA come from the germline V gene. Trimming took 9 bases from V and 0 from J; bases not matched to a gene: 10.

This clonotype was observed many times. This chain uses TRBV5-1 with TRBJ2-3; tentative D call: TRBD2 (6 bases). Germline V CDR1 and CDR2: SGHRS, YFSETQ. Between the trimmed V and J ends, which lost 1 base and 1 base, there was a span of 13 bases. CDR3 length: 16 amino acids. The CDR3 reads CASSLNLGGRTDTQYF. In DNA form, the CDR3 reads TGCGCCAGCAGCTTGAATCTGGGGGGACGCACAGATACGCAGTATTTT.

This clonotype was counted a few times. CDR3 sequence reads: CASRRPGQGSEQYF. The CDR3 nucleotides read TGTGCCAGCAGGCGTCCGGGACAGGGAAGCGAGCAGTACTTC. The chain links TRBV28 to TRBJ2-7; 9 nucleotides agree with TRBD1. Trimming removed 6 bases from V and 6 bases from J; junction bases left unmatched: 9. Germline CDR1 is MDHEN and CDR2 is SYDVKM. The CDR3 sequence is 14 residues long.

This clonotype came up many times. CDR3 loop: CASRTYTGELFF. Here the CDR3 DNA reads TGTGCCAGCAGAACGTACACCGGGGAGCTGTTTTTT. The J gene is TRBJ2-2, the V gene TRBV12-3 or TRBV12-4; unclear D gene. V was trimmed by 6 bases and J by 3 bases, leaving 5 bases between them. The CDR3 is 12 residues long.

V and J are TRBV5-5 and TRBJ2-1; 10 bases fit TRBD2. The junction had 12 bases not matched to a gene; V was cut back by 2 bases and J by 4 bases. This CDR3 is 18 amino acids long. CDR1 SGHKS and CDR2 YYEKEE come from the germline V gene (reference sequence). The CDR3 spells CASSFMVDSGGIYNEQFF. The CDR3 nucleotides are TGTGCCAGCAGCTTTATGGTGGATAGCGGGGGGATTTACAATGAGCAGTTCTTC.

The rearrangement joins TRBV29-1 to TRBJ2-7; D gene ambiguous. V shed 6 bases and J shed 2 bases, with 8 bases lying between them. Germline loops: CDR1 SQVTM, CDR2 ANQGSEA. The CDR3 covers 11 residues. The CDR3 loop reads CSVHTAYEQYF. The CDR3 DNA sequence: TGCAGCGTGCATACCGCCTACGAGCAGTACTTC.

This chain uses TRBV12-3 or TRBV12-4 with TRBJ2-1; 12 bases fit TRBD2. Unmatched junction bases numbered 22, after V lost 10 bases and J lost 0 bases. The CDR3 runs 21 residues. CDR3 DNA sequence: TGTGCCATCAGCTTGTGGCTTTTGGGGACTAGCGGGTTGAGCTCCTACAATGAGCAGTTCTTC. Its translation is CAISLWLLGTSGLSSYNEQFF.

This clonotype was counted ten times or more. The V gene is TRBV20-1, the J gene TRBJ2-7, with a tentative D call TRBD1 (6 bases). Deletions cut 6 bases from V and 0 bases from J, with 18 bases between. Germline CDR1 DFQATT, CDR2 SNEGSKA (reference sequence). This CDR3 spans 15 amino acids. CDR3 sequence: CSAQLLQGGSYEQYF. For the CDR3, the DNA is TGCAGTGCGCAACTCTTACAGGGTGGCTCCTACGAGCAGTACTTC.

This chain uses TRBV5-1 with TRBJ2-1, with D unresolved. This CDR3 spans 13 amino acids. The ends were cut back, 0 bases at V and 4 bases at J, with 5 bases in the middle. Germline values: CDR1 SGHRS, CDR2 YFSETQ. The CDR3 loop reads CASSLGLYNEQFF. CDR3 sequence (DNA): TGCGCCAGCAGCTTGGGACTTTACAATGAGCAGTTCTTC.

The gene calls are TRBV27 and TRBJ2-1; TRBD2 aligns across 16 bases. The germline gives CDR1 MNHEY, CDR2 SMNVEV (reference sequence). V was pared by 5 bases and J by 8 bases, with 6 bases of the junction left unmatched. The CDR3 runs 16 residues. The CDR3 region has the DNA TGTGCCAGCAGTCCAGCCGGGACTAGCGGGAGGGATGAGCAGTTCTTC. It translates to CASSPAGTSGRDEQFF.

This clonotype was detected a few times. V and J are TRBV12-3 or TRBV12-4 and TRBJ2-6; D gene unclear. The CDR3 extends over 14 amino acids. V was cut by 2 bases and J by 3 bases, with 5 bases left in between. Here the CDR3 reads CASSLFGGANVLTF. CDR3 coding DNA: TGTGCCAGCAGTTTATTCGGTGGGGCCAACGTCCTGACTTTC.

This chain uses TRBV9 with TRBJ1-2; D perhaps matches TRBD1 (6 bases). V lost 0 bases and J 5 bases, leaving 14 bases between the germline ends. Per the germline V gene, CDR1 is SGDLS and CDR2 is YYNGEE. This CDR3 has 15 residues. In DNA form, the CDR3 reads TGTGCCAGCAGCGTAGGAAACAGGGAGTGGTATGGCTACACCTTC. This gives the protein CASSVGNREWYGYTF.

The chain employs TRBV5-1 and TRBJ2-1, with D uncertain. Per the germline V gene, CDR1 is SGHRS and CDR2 is YFSETQ. This CDR3 comprises 16 residues. The ends were cut back, 1 base at V and 0 bases at J, with 11 bases in the middle. The CDR3 reads CASSLHTSSSYNEQFF. The CDR3 DNA follows: TGCGCCAGCAGCTTGCATACGTCTAGCTCCTACAATGAGCAGTTCTTC.

This clonotype was recorded at least ten times. V gene TRBV12-3 or TRBV12-4 combines with J gene TRBJ2-2; 9 nucleotides line up with TRBD1. V lost 5 bases and J lost 6; bases outside the gene matches: 7. This CDR3 has 15 residues. The CDR3 DNA reads TGTGCCAGCAGTCCCGACAGGGGGGTTTCCGGGGAGCTGTTTTTT. This sequence encodes CASSPDRGVSGELFF.

This clonotype has ten or more counts. The gene calls are TRBV20-1 and TRBJ2-7; maybe TRBD1 (6 bases). V was pared by 4 bases and J by 3 bases, with 16 bases between. The germline gives CDR1 DFQATT, CDR2 SNEGSKA (reference sequence). The CDR3 spans 14 residues. The CDR3 bases are TGCAGTGCTACCGCGGACAGATTAATCTACGAGCAGTACTTC. Protein product: CSATADRLIYEQYF.

This clonotype was detected ten times or more. The rearrangement joins TRBV5-5 to TRBJ2-1; D is uncertain. The CDR3 is 12 amino acids. V lost 0 bases and J 10 bases, leaving 8 bases between the germline ends. Germline V lookup: CDR1 SGHKS, CDR2 YYEKEE (reference sequence). The DNA of the CDR3 is TGTGCCAGCAGCTTGGTTGCGGCAGAGCAGTTCTTC. Its translation: CASSLVAAEQFF.